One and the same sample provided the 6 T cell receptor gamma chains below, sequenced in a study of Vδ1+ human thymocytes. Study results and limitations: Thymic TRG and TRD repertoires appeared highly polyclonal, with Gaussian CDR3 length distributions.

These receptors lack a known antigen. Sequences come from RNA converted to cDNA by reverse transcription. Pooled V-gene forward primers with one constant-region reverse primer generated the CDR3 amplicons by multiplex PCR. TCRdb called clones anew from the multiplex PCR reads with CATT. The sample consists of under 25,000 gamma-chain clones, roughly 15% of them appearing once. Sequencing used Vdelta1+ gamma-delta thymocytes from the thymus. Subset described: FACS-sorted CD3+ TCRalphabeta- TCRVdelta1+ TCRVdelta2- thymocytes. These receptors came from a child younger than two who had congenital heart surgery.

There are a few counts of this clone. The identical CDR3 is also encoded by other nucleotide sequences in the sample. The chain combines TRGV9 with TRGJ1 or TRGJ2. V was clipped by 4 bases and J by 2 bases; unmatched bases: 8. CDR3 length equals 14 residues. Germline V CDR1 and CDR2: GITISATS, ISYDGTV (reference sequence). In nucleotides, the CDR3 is TGTGCCTTGTGGGAAGCCGTGGATTATTATAAGAAACTCTTT. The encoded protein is CALWEAVDYYKKLF.

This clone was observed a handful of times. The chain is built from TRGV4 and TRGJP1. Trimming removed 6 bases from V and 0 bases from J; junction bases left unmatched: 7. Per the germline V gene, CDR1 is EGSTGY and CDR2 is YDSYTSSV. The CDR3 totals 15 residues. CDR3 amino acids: CATWKSHTTGWFKIF. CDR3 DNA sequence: TGTGCCACCTGGAAATCTCATACCACTGGTTGGTTCAAGATATTT.

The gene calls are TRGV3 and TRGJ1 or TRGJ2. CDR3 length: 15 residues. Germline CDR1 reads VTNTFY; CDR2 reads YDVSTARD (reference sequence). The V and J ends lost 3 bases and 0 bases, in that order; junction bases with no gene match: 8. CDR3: CATWDEGLNYYKKLF. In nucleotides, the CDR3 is TGTGCCACCTGGGACGAGGGACTGAATTATTATAAGAAACTCTTT.

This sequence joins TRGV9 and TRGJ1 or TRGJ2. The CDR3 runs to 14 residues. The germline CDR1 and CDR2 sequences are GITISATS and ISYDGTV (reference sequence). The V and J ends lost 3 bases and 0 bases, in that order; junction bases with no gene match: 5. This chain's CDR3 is CALWELVNYYKKLF. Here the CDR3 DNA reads TGTGCCTTGTGGGAGTTAGTGAATTATTATAAGAAACTCTTT.

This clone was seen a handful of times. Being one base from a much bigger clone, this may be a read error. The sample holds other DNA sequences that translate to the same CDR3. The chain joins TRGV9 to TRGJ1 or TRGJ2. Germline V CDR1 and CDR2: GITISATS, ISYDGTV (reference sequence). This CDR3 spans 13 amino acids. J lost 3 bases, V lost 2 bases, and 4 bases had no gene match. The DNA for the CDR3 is TGTGCCTTGTGGGAGGGGACTTATTATAAGAAACTCTTT. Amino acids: CALWEGTYYKKLF.

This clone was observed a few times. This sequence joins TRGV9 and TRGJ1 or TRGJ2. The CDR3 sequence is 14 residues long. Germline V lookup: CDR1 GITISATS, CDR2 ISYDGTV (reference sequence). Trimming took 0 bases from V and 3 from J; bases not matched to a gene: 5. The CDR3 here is CALWEVPLYYKKLF. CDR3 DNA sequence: TGTGCCTTGTGGGAGGTGCCCCTTTATTATAAGAAACTCTTT.